These T cell receptor beta chains were read from a single sample in a study of T-cell memory formation after mild COVID-19. Using its own MiXCR run on the 5' RACE reads, TCRdb lists one record per CDR3 protein. The table shows roughly 250,000 distinct CDR3 sequences, with approximately 16% occurring only once. The sequenced sample consisted of PBMCs or a T cell subset sorted from them (not recorded which). These receptors were obtained from a man in his late teens or twenties who had mild COVID-19 (a few samples of this study predate the infection). Cell type and time point are not known. Each CDR3 is given with its conserved first and last residue. Fields, in order: V gene, J gene, CDR3 length, D gene, CDR3 protein. A D gene is named only where the DNA matches it firmly.

TRBV5-1,TRBJ1-2,14,-,CASSNGLANYGYTF
TRBV4-1,TRBJ1-4,13,-,CASSHITPLKLFF
TRBV5-6,TRBJ2-3,13,TRBD1,CASRTGETDTQYF
TRBV20-1,TRBJ2-7,13,TRBD1,CSARGTGPYEQYF
TRBV10-3,TRBJ2-5,13,TRBD2,CAINPSGEETQYF
TRBV7-9,TRBJ2-5,14,TRBD1,CASSDGQGWETQYF
TRBV5-1,TRBJ2-3,15,TRBD2,CASSSGTSQTDTQYF
TRBV30,TRBJ1-4,14,-,CAWTRRGTNEKLFF
TRBV5-4,TRBJ2-7,16,TRBD2,CASSLSGERGAYEQYF
TRBV4-2,TRBJ2-1,17,-,CASSQEPDSSSYNEQFF
TRBV28,TRBJ1-2,12,-,CASSTGRNGYTF
TRBV6-5,TRBJ2-2,17,TRBD2,CASSYGRGGANTGELFF
TRBV20-1,TRBJ2-3,16,TRBD2,CSARDLGGGNTDTQYF
TRBV12-3/TRBV12-4,TRBJ1-3,17,TRBD1,CATGGGQALRSGNTIYF
TRBV29-1,TRBJ1-2,14,-,CSVLERGWDYGYTF
TRBV10-3,TRBJ1-1,13,-,CAISGRENTEAFF
TRBV6-2/TRBV6-3,TRBJ1-1,14,TRBD1,CASSYSRDRGLAFF
TRBV6-6,TRBJ2-2,15,-,CASSPATRSTGELFF
TRBV7-2,TRBJ2-3,15,-,CASSWGRGFTDTQYF
TRBV5-1,TRBJ1-4,15,-,CASSLGQATNEKLFF
TRBV20-1,TRBJ2-3,15,TRBD2,CSAIELAGGSDTQYF
TRBV12-3/TRBV12-4,TRBJ2-2,14,-,CASSLAQKSVELFF
TRBV20-1,TRBJ1-2,12,TRBD1,CSAITGGYGYTF
TRBV9,TRBJ1-6,15,TRBD1,CASNPGGSYNSPLHF
TRBV12-3/TRBV12-4,TRBJ1-5,18,-,CASSLSGWSGYSNQPQHF
TRBV11-2,TRBJ2-2,14,-,CASSFWTNTGELFF
TRBV18,TRBJ2-7,13,-,CASSPYTNYEQYF
TRBV4-2,TRBJ2-7,15,TRBD2,CASSQGLAGAHEQYF
TRBV20-1,TRBJ2-1,14,-,CSATTSPGDNEQFF
TRBV4-3,TRBJ1-2,14,-,CASSQDLRANGYTF
TRBV20-1,TRBJ1-1,16,TRBD1,CSASLLAGQANTEAFF
TRBV12-3/TRBV12-4,TRBJ1-6,13,-,CASSLAGLSPLPF
TRBV12-3/TRBV12-4,TRBJ1-3,15,-,CASNNRETSGNTIYF
TRBV7-2,TRBJ2-7,12,-,CASSAALYEQYF
TRBV12-3/TRBV12-4,TRBJ1-2,13,-,CASSFLGTYGYTF
TRBV5-1,TRBJ2-7,15,TRBD2,CASSLGLAGFSEQYF
TRBV15,TRBJ2-1,16,TRBD1,CATSREVGQGANEQFF
TRBV25-1,TRBJ2-4,13,TRBD1,CASQQGRSDIQYF